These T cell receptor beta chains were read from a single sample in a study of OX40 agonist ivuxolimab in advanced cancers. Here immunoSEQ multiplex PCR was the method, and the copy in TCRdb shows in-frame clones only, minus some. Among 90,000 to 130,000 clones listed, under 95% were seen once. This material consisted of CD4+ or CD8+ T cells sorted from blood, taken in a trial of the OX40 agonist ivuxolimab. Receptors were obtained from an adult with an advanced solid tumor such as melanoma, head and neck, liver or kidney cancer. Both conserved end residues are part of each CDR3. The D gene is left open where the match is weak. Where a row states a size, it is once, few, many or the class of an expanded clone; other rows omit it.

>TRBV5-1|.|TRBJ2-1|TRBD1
CASSFTGQGSNEQFF
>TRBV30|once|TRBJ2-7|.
CAWSDPGQTTYEQYF
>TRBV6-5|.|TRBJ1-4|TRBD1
CASRRNWDSREKLFF
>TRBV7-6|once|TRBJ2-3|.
CASSEPPDTQYF
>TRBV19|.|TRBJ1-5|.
CASSLRGPRFLDNQPQHF
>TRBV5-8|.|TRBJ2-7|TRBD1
CASSPRTGSSYEQYF
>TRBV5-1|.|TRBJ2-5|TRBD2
CASSSGAGGAYETQYF
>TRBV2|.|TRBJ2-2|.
CASRTSSAGTGELFF
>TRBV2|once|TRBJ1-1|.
CASLYTEAFF
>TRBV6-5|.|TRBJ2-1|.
CASSYGHGAGNEQFF